This T cell receptor beta chain was sequenced for a study of B cell selection in AIRE deficiency (dated by TCRdb to about 2019). About the study as a whole: Researchers compared TCRbeta repertoires of sorted blood CD4+ conventional T cells and regulatory T cells in AIRE-deficient patients with those in healthy controls. The TCR-sequenced cohort comprised about 5 AIRE-deficient APECED patients and about 5 healthy control donors.

The immunoSEQ platform was used for TCRbeta chain sequencing. The study's processing was this. Pooled Treg repertoires yielded around 5.8x10^4 distinct TCRbeta sequences from patients and 90,000 to 100,000 from healthy donors. Treg TCRbeta sequences shared by two or more individuals were defined as public, and these public Treg TCRbeta sequences were subsequently searched for in Tconv repertoires. Differences between groups were assessed using Mann-Whitney U tests with Bonferroni-Dunn correction in GraphPad Prism 7.03. Sourced from immuneACCESS, this table was stored by TCRdb with only in-frame sequences that have V and J called. A share of the clones is absent; for the studies checked, an unresolved V gene accounts for under half, and the remainder has no known explanation. The V and J calls and the clone size are those of that table, but D and trimming were determined from the DNA. Here the sample has 20,000 to 25,000 clones; about 93% occur a single time. The ten largest clones represent roughly 1.5% of the sample.

For CDR1 and CDR2, the germline V gene lists SGHTA and FQGTGA. V was cut back by 5 bases and J by 3 bases, leaving a gap of 14 bases between them. Taken from cysteine to phenylalanine, the CDR3 has 16 residues. Solely the CDR3 DNA is kept, with 48 bases framed from the first base. Regulatory T cells were sorted as CD4+CD25hiCD127low/negative cells. Control samples were obtained from healthy donors who were not related to the patients. A FACSAria flow cytometer was used to sort the Tconv and Treg cells intended for TCRbeta sequencing. Sorted cells were collected in 5-ml round-bottom polystyrene tubes, and dry cell pellets were stored frozen at -80 degrees C prior to sequencing. A remark on this clone: The clone's antigen remains unknown. Per-nucleotide qualities are absent, and no much larger clonotype sits a single base away.

The paper's findings and limits, for the study overall: Among about 3,600 shared Treg TCRbeta sequences, 25% to 40% were shared exclusively among healthy donors and about 9.4% exclusively among patients, which suggests that Treg selection is less efficient in the absence of AIRE. TCRBV gene usage, CDR3 length and TCR diversity in Tconv and Treg cells from AIRE-deficient patients were found to be similar to those in cells from healthy donors. Only TCRbeta chains were sequenced, and roughly 40% of the Treg sequences shared among healthy donors were also detected in healthy Tconv cells, possibly owing to differing TCRalpha chains. Roughly a third of the Treg TCRbeta sequences shared among healthy donors were found in patient Tconv cells, which suggests that Treg-biased clones were diverted into the Tconv compartment. Shared Treg sequences had shorter CDR3s, which reflects a bias toward rearrangements containing few non-templated nucleotide insertions.

Sequenced sample: CD4+CD25+ Tregs sorted from PBMCs. The chain links TRBV7-3 with TRBJ2-6; the D segment is perhaps TRBD1 or TRBD2, each sharing 7 matched bases. The sequence was obtained from a human donor in good health. The base sequence is TGTGCCAGCAGCCCGCGGGGGACAGTTGGGGCCAACGTCCTGACTTTC. Its protein reads: CASSPRGTVGANVLTF.